This T cell receptor (beta chain) originates from a study of molecular identifiers for immune sequencing clone quantification. Study-level background: Four of five RNA aliquots from approximately 20,000 or 98,000 naive CD8 T cells were sequenced.

Using its own MiXCR run on the PCR reads, TCRdb lists one record per CDR3 protein. The sample records around 86,000 distinct CDR3 sequences, around 20% being singletons. Overall study results and limits: Barcodes shared by identical TCR molecules could lead to underestimated sizes of highly expanded clones. Clones exceeding 20 RNA copies carried over 98% of effector molecules but under 1% of naive-cell molecules.

This clonotype was recorded at least ten times. Antigen: not known. Germline V lookup: CDR1 MGHRA, CDR2 YSYEKL. Deletions cut 0 bases from V and 4 bases from J, with 16 bases between. This CDR3 spans 16 amino acids. This chain uses TRBV4-1 with TRBJ2-7; D may be TRBD1 (6 bases). Sequencing used naive CD8+ T cells from blood, with Jurkat cell RNA spiked in. Subset denoted: FACS-sorted CD8+CD4-CCR7+CD45RA+ naive T cells. The sequence was collected from a human donor in good health. Some libraries in this study had Jurkat cell RNA spiked in. CDR3 in DNA: TGCGCCAGCAGCCAAGAGAGGCGGGCAGGGGTTTACGAGCAGTACTTC. This encodes CASSQERRAGVYEQYF.